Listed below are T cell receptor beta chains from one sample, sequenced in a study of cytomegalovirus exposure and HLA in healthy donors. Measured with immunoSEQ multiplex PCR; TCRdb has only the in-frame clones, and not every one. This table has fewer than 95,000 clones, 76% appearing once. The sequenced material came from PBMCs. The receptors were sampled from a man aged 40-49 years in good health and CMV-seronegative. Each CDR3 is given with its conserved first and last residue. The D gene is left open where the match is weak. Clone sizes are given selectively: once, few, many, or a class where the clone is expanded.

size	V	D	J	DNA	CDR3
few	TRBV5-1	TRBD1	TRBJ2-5	TGCGCCAGCAGCTTGCCGGGACAGGGAGAGACCCAGTACTTC	CASSLPGQGETQYF
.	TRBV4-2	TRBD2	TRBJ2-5	TGTGCCAGCAGCCAAGCATTAGCGGGGGATGGAAGGGAGACCCAGTACTTC	CASSQALAGDGRETQYF
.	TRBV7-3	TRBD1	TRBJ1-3	TGTGCCAGCAGCCCCACAGGAAGATCGGACAGGGCTTCTGGAAACACCATATATTTT	CASSPTGRSDRASGNTIYF
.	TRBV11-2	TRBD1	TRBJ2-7	TGTGCCAGCAGCTTAGGGACAGGACAATCCTACGAGCAGTACTTC	CASSLGTGQSYEQYF
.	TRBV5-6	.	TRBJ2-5	TGTGCCAGCAGCTTGGTATCTAACCAAGAGACCCAGTACTTC	CASSLVSNQETQYF
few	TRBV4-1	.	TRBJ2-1	TGCGCCAGCAGCCACAACAAATACAATGAGCAGTTCTTC	CASSHNKYNEQFF
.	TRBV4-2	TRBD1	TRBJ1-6	TGTGCCAGCAGCCAAGATTTTGCTGGACAGGGCTCACCCCTCCACTTT	CASSQDFAGQGSPLHF
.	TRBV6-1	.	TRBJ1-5	TGTGCCAGCACTAAAGGGGGGGGCGGGAATCAGCCCCAGCATTTT	CASTKGGGGNQPQHF
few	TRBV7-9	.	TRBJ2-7	TGTGCCAGCAGCTTAGATCCCCTACCCTACGAGCAGTACTTC	CASSLDPLPYEQYF
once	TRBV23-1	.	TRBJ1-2	TGCGCCAGCAGTCGGTACCTCTCGGGCTATGGCTACACCTTC	CASSRYLSGYGYTF
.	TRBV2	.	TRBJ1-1	TGTGCCAGCACCGAGGGACATTATACGAACACTGAAGCTTTCTTT	CASTEGHYTNTEAFF
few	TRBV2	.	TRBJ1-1	TGTGCCAGCAGTGAAGGGGGCGCACACACTGAAGCTTTCTTT	CASSEGGAHTEAFF
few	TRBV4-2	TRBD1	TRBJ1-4	TGTGCCAGCAGCCAAGATGGGGACAGGGGTGATAATGAAAAACTGTTTTTT	CASSQDGDRGDNEKLFF
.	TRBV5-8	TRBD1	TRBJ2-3	TGTGCCAGCAGCTTGGAACCAGGGGGCGATCCTAGCACAGATACGCAGTATTTT	CASSLEPGGDPSTDTQYF
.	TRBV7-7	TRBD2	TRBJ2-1	TGTGCCAGCAGCTTAGGACTAGCGGGGTCAGGGTATGAGCAGTTCTTC	CASSLGLAGSGYEQFF
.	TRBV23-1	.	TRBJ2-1	TGCGCCAGCAGTGCGCCCGGAGGAACAAGCCACAATGAGCAGTTCTTC	CASSAPGGTSHNEQFF
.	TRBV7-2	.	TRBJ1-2	TGTGCCAGCAGCTTAGTGGTCCGGGTGGACTATGGCTACACCTTC	CASSLVVRVDYGYTF
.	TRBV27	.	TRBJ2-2	TGTGCCAGCAGTTTCAGAAGCACCGGGGAGCTGTTTTTT	CASSFRSTGELFF
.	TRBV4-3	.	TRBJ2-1	TGCGCCAGCAGCCAATCGACAGGCCGATCCTACAATGAGCAGTTCTTC	CASSQSTGRSYNEQFF
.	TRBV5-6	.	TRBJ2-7	TGTGCCAGCAGCTTCCCGAATACAGGCTACGAGCAGTACTTC	CASSFPNTGYEQYF
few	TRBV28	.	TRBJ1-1	TGTGCCAGCAGTTTAAGGAGGACTGAAGCTTTCTTT	CASSLRRTEAFF
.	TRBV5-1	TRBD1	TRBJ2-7	TGCGCCAGCAGCTCGGGACAGCAGAACCACGAGCAGTACTTC	CASSSGQQNHEQYF
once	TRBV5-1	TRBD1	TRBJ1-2	TGCGCCAGCAGCCGGACAGGGGGATGCGGCTACACCTTC	CASSRTGGCGYTF
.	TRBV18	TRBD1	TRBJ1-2	TGTGCCAGCTCACCAGGACAGGTTCCGCATGGCTACACCTTC	CASSPGQVPHGYTF
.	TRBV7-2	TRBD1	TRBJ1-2	TGTGCCAGCAGCCTACGACAGGGCAACTATGGCTACACCTTC	CASSLRQGNYGYTF
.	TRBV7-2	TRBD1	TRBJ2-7	TGTGCCAGCAGCATACGACAGGGCTGGGGCGAGCAGTACTTC	CASSIRQGWGEQYF